The 14 T cell receptor beta chains listed next were all sequenced from one sample in a study of blood T cell repertoires in COVID-19. Clones were read by immunoSEQ multiplex PCR, and TCRdb kept only the in-frame ones, dropping some. The sample includes a few hundred thousand clones, 88% seen only once; the top ten take 2.5% to 3.5%. The sample comprised PBMCs or T cells enriched from blood (not recorded which). These receptors were obtained from a middle-aged woman who had been exposed to COVID-19.

This sequence joins TRBV5-4 and TRBJ1-2; a possible D gene is TRBD1 (6 bases). This CDR3 is 15 amino acids long. The germline gives CDR1 SGHNT, CDR2 YYREEE (reference sequence). V was pared by 4 bases and J by 0 bases, with 13 bases between. DNA for the CDR3: TGTGCCAGCAGCAGAAGACAGGATCCTAACTATGGCTACACCTTC. Protein sequence: CASSRRQDPNYGYTF. The full variable domain, its missing parts supplied by reference TRBV5-4 and TRBJ1-2, is ETGVTQSPTHLIKTRGQQVTLRCSSQSGHNTVSWYQQALGQGPQFIFQYYREEENGRGNFPPRFSGLQFPNYSSELNVNALELDDSALYLCASSRRQDPNYGYTFGSGTRLTVV.

The chain links TRBV12-3 or TRBV12-4 to TRBJ1-6, with unresolved D. The CDR3 totals 13 residues. Trimming took 6 bases from V and 7 from J, leaving 10 bases between them. CDR3 residues: CASRHDGNSPLHF. The CDR3, as DNA: TGTGCCAGCAGACATGACGGGAATTCACCCCTCCACTTT.

The V call is TRBV28, the J call TRBJ1-3; D is unclear. Germline V CDR1 and CDR2: MDHEN, SYDVKM. The CDR3 length is 12 residues. V lost 3 bases and J 2 bases, leaving 2 bases between the germline ends. CDR3 nucleotide sequence: TGTGCCAGCAGTTTCGCTGGAAACACCATATATTTT. Residues: CASSFAGNTIYF.

The genes are TRBV10-3 and TRBJ2-1, with D tentatively TRBD2 (5 bases). Looked up from germline, CDR1 is ENHRY and CDR2 is SYGVKD. This CDR3 has 16 amino acids. V was shortened by 2 bases and J by 0 bases, with 11 bases between the two germline ends. The DNA for the CDR3 is TGTGCCATCAGTGAGGCGGGCAGACTCTCCTACAATGAGCAGTTCTTC. Translated: CAISEAGRLSYNEQFF.

This chain links TRBV9 with TRBJ1-2; possible D gene TRBD1, 5 bases. Germline V gene sequence: CDR1 SGDLS, CDR2 YYNGEE. The CDR3 sequence is 14 residues long. V lost 4 bases and J lost 2, with 12 bases in between. The CDR3 loop reads CASSTGGGNYGYTF. For the CDR3, the DNA is TGTGCCAGCAGCACCGGGGGTGGAAACTATGGCTACACCTTC.

The gene calls are TRBV5-1 and TRBJ1-2; D ambiguous. Germline assignment: CDR1 SGHRS and CDR2 YFSETQ. This CDR3 comprises 16 residues. V dropped 4 bases and J dropped 2 bases, with 18 bases sitting between them. CDR3 in amino acids: CASSKSHGGGNYGYTF. As DNA, the CDR3 is TGCGCCAGCAGCAAGAGCCACGGAGGCGGGAACTATGGCTACACCTTC.

This chain joins TRBV21-1 and TRBJ1-5; no DNA check was done on the table's D call, TRBD1. TRBV21-1 is recorded as a pseudogene. The CDR3 sequence is 16 residues long. CDR3 amino acids: CASSKGRPTGNQPQHF. CDR3 nucleotide sequence: TGTGCCAGCAGCAAAGGGAGACCGACAGGGAATCAGCCCCAGCATTTT.

The chain's CDR3 is CASTNPPLGGKQFF. In DNA form, the CDR3 reads TGTGCCAGCACCAACCCTCCCCTCGGGGGGAAGCAGTTCTTC. This chain joins TRBV28 and TRBJ2-1, with TRBD2 identical over 7 bases. The CDR3 extends over 14 amino acids. J gave up 11 bases and V 7 bases, and 14 bases lay outside the gene matches. Germline values: CDR1 MDHEN, CDR2 SYDVKM.

Worth noting for this clone: Other DNA sequences in the sample encode the same CDR3. The V and J genes are TRBV7-3 and TRBJ2-2; 7 bases align to TRBD1. Per the germline V gene, CDR1 is SGHTA and CDR2 is FQGTGA. J gave up 8 bases and V 1 base, and 7 bases lay outside the gene matches. The CDR3 is made up of 15 amino acids. The CDR3 region has the DNA TGTGCCAGCAGCTTAAGGGGGACAGCGACAGGGGAGCTGTTTTTT. Amino acids: CASSLRGTATGELFF.

V is TRBV6-6 and J is TRBJ2-7, with D maybe TRBD2 (6 bases). Germline CDR1 is MNHNY and CDR2 is SVGAGI (reference sequence). The ends were cut back, 6 bases at V and 3 bases at J, with 18 bases in the middle. This CDR3 contains 15 residues. In DNA, the CDR3 is TGTGCCAGCAGCCTCGTAGGGTTGGGAGGCTACGAGCAGTACGTC. The encoded protein is CASSLVGLGGYEQYV.

The CDR3 is CASSKGEQGPPGELFF. The CDR3, as DNA: TGTGCCAGCAGCAAAGGAGAGCAGGGCCCACCCGGGGAGCTGTTTTTT. The J gene is TRBJ2-2, the V gene TRBV21-1; the DNA was not compared with TRBD1, the D call given in the table. TRBV21-1 corresponds to a pseudogene. The CDR3 contains 16 residues.

This chain links TRBV24-1 with TRBJ2-3; TRBD1 aligns across 7 bases. The CDR3 loop spans 16 amino acids. In germline, CDR1 is KGHDR, CDR2 SFDVKD. J was trimmed by 4 bases and V by 4 bases; bases with no gene match: 10. This CDR3 is CATSDPRQGDSDTQYF. Here the CDR3 DNA reads TGTGCCACCAGTGACCCCAGACAGGGTGATTCAGATACGCAGTATTTT.

V usage is TRBV4-1 and J usage is TRBJ2-3; perhaps TRBD1 as D (6 bases). CDR3 size: 15 residues. CDR1 MGHRA and CDR2 YSYEKL come from the germline V gene. The ends were cut back, 2 bases at V and 5 bases at J, with 14 bases in the middle. The CDR3 spells CASSQQRDTGDTQYF. CDR3 coding DNA: TGCGCCAGCAGCCAACAGAGGGACACCGGAGATACGCAGTATTTT.

The chain joins TRBV10-2 to TRBJ2-1, with 9 bases that match TRBD1. This CDR3 is 15 amino acids long. Germline V gene sequence: CDR1 WSHSY, CDR2 SAAADI. The J segment lost 5 bases and the V segment lost 4 bases, leaving 6 bases of the junction unmatched. The chain's CDR3 is CASSAVWDRDNEQFF. CDR3 DNA: TGCGCCAGCAGTGCCGTCTGGGACAGGGACAATGAGCAGTTCTTC.